The 14 T cell receptor beta chains listed next were all sequenced from one sample in a study of T cell responses to AZD1222 COVID-19 vaccine. Measured with immunoSEQ multiplex PCR; TCRdb has only the in-frame clones, and not every one. Of 120,000 or so clones in the sample, 85% to 90% were seen once. The material was peripheral blood, obtained on day 0 of AZD1222 vaccination. All receptors come from an adult in good health.

V gene TRBV2 combines with J gene TRBJ1-1; TRBD1 agrees at 10 bases. The CDR3 is 16 residues long. The germline V gene encodes CDR1 SNHLY and CDR2 FYNNEI. J gave up 5 bases and V 6 bases, and 12 bases lay outside the gene matches. CDR3 sequence: CASSPPPGQGKTEAFF. CDR3 sequence (DNA): TGTGCCAGCAGCCCCCCCCCGGGACAGGGGAAGACTGAAGCTTTCTTT.

V is TRBV18 and J is TRBJ2-7; D gene ambiguous. With 0 bases removed from V and 0 bases from J, the gap between germline ends came to 12 bases. Germline assignment: CDR1 KGHSH and CDR2 LQKENI. This CDR3 region has 16 residues. The chain's CDR3 is CASSPPVRGGSYEQYF. For the CDR3, the DNA is TGTGCCAGCTCACCACCGGTTCGAGGTGGCTCCTACGAGCAGTACTTC.

This clone has just one count. This rearrangement joins TRBV19 to TRBJ2-2, with 8 bases that match TRBD1. J was trimmed by 1 base and V by 1 base; bases with no gene match: 2. CDR1 is LNHDA, CDR2 SQIVND, per germline (reference sequence). The CDR3 extends over 16 amino acids. The CDR3 DNA reads as TGTGCCAGTAGTATAGCAGGGACAGGGAACACCGGGGAGCTGTTTTTT. Protein sequence: CASSIAGTGNTGELFF.

The V and J genes are TRBV7-8 and TRBJ2-7, with 8 bases lining up with TRBD2. CDR1 SGHVS and CDR2 FQNEAQ come from the germline V gene. V shed 5 bases, J shed 2 bases, and the junction held 8 bases outside the gene matches. The CDR3 is 15 residues long. The CDR3 sequence: CASSQAGVGPYEQYF. The DNA of the CDR3 is TGTGCCAGCAGCCAAGCGGGAGTGGGTCCCTACGAGCAGTACTTC. Full variable domain (outside the CDR3, taken from reference TRBV7-8 and TRBJ2-7): GAGVSQSPRYKVAKRGQDVALRCDPISGHVSLFWYQQALGQGPEFLTYFQNEAQLDKSGLPSDRFFAERPEGSVSTLKIQRTQQEDSAVYLCASSQAGVGPYEQYFGPGTRLTVT.

This chain links TRBV3-1 (or the pseudogene TRBV3-2) with TRBJ1-2, with a weak D call TRBD1 (5 bases). Germline lookup yields CDR1 LGHDT and CDR2 YNNKEL (reference sequence). The CDR3 runs 14 residues. Trimming took 4 bases from V and 5 from J, leaving 14 bases between them. The CDR3 nucleotides read TGTGCCAGCAGCCCGCGGATGGGGGTATATGGCTACACCTTC. Amino acid sequence: CASSPRMGVYGYTF.

V and J are TRBV7-3 and TRBJ1-5; possible D gene TRBD1, 5 bases. The V end was cut by 4 bases, the J end by 3 bases, with 10 bases between. The CDR3 has 14 residues. CDR1 is SGHTA and CDR2 is FQGTGA in the germline V gene. CDR3: CASSWAGPNQPQHF. In DNA, the CDR3 is TGTGCCAGCAGCTGGGCGGGACCCAATCAGCCCCAGCATTTT. Based on the CDR3 plus reference TRBV7-3 and TRBJ1-5, the full variable domain is GAGVSQTPSNKVTEKGKYVELRCDPISGHTALYWYRQSLGQGPEFLIYFQGTGAADDSGLPNDRFFAVRPEGSVSTLKIQRTERGDSAVYLCASSWAGPNQPQHFGDGTRLSIL.

The J gene is TRBJ1-5, the V gene TRBV2; 8 nucleotides match TRBD1. Germline-derived CDR1 and CDR2 are SNHLY and FYNNEI. CDR3 length: 15 amino acids. J gave up 6 bases and V 6 bases, and 10 bases lay outside the gene matches. CDR3 bases: TGTGCCAGCAGCGTAACCGGGACAGGTGGTCAGCCCCAGCATTTT. Encoded protein: CASSVTGTGGQPQHF.

The chain recombines TRBV6-5 with TRBJ2-6; D gene uncertain. Deletions cut 6 bases from V and 4 bases from J, with 10 bases between. This CDR3 spans 14 amino acids. Germline CDR1 and CDR2: MNHEY and SVGAGI. CDR3 residues: CASRRDTGANVLTF. CDR3 sequence (DNA): TGTGCCAGCAGGAGAGACACCGGGGCCAACGTCCTGACTTTC.

The V gene is TRBV10-3, the J gene TRBJ1-1, with TRBD1 matching 9 bases. The CDR3 runs 15 residues. V was clipped by 6 bases and J by 0 bases; unmatched bases: 5. The V gene's germline CDR1 is ENHRY and CDR2 SYGVKD. The CDR3 sequence is CAIRGTGRMNTEAFF. CDR3 DNA sequence: TGTGCCATCAGGGGGACAGGGAGGATGAACACTGAAGCTTTCTTT.

J is TRBJ2-1 and V is TRBV6-5; either TRBD1 or TRBD2 may supply D (6 bases each). This CDR3 has 15 residues. Germline CDR1 and CDR2: MNHEY and SVGAGI. The germline V and J ends were trimmed by 6 bases and 0 bases, with 12 bases remaining between them. In DNA, the CDR3 is TGTGCCAGCAGCACAGGGAGGTTCTCCTACAATGAGCAGTTCTTC. The encoded protein is CASSTGRFSYNEQFF.

V is TRBV5-1 and J is TRBJ1-5; the match to TRBD1 covers 7 bases. Trimming cost V 4 bases and J 4 bases; bases outside gene matches: 8. This CDR3 has 15 residues. Germline CDR1 is SGHRS and CDR2 is YFSETQ. CDR3 DNA: TGCGCCAGCAGCCTCACAGGGGAGCCAAATCAGCCCCAGCATTTT. Amino acid sequence: CASSLTGEPNQPQHF.

The V gene is TRBV9, the J gene TRBJ2-7; 13 bases agree with TRBD2. The CDR3 covers 16 residues. Losses at the gene ends were 2 bases for V and 3 bases for J; bases not matched to a gene: 5. Germline CDR1 SGDLS, CDR2 YYNGEE. Here the CDR3 reads CASSVDGTSGIYEQYF. DNA of the CDR3: TGTGCCAGCAGCGTGGACGGGACTAGCGGGATCTACGAGCAGTACTTC.

The chain combines TRBV7-2 with TRBJ1-2; D might be TRBD1 (5 bases). The V gene lost 2 bases and the J gene lost 5 bases, with 9 bases spanning the gap. This CDR3 is built from 13 residues. Germline V CDR1 and CDR2: SGHTA, FQGNSA. CDR3 residues: CASSLQGPYGYTF. The CDR3, as DNA: TGTGCCAGCAGCTTACAGGGACCGTATGGCTACACCTTC.

The CDR3, as DNA: TGTGCCAGCAGCTTGGGGCCAGGGGGCCAAGAGACCCAGTACTTC. It is translated as CASSLGPGGQETQYF. The chain combines TRBV11-3 with TRBJ2-5; 7 bases align to TRBD1. Trimming cost V 3 bases and J 1 base; bases outside gene matches: 5. Germline V lookup: CDR1 SGHNT, CDR2 YENEEA. The CDR3 has 15 amino acids.